This TCR beta chain is from a study of tumor and adjacent non-tumor tissue in lung cancer. About the study: Patients comprised eleven to twelve adenocarcinoma, a couple of squamous cell carcinoma and 1 small cell lung cancer.

A modified ARM-PCR protocol with three rounds of nested PCR amplified TCRbeta. MiXCR, run by TCRdb on the multiplex PCR reads, gives a single entry per CDR3 protein. The table shows almost 75,000 distinct CDR3 sequences, with roughly 70% occurring only once. The template was RNA from unsorted bulk tissue. Distant lung tissue was collected more than 3 cm away from the tumor edge. Comment on this clonotype: One end of the junction is discordant with germline, which a read error may explain.

Sample: distant non-tumor lung tissue. The receptor was isolated from a woman in her forties or fifties with non-small cell lung cancer.

The CDR3 DNA reads TGCAACATTGAGCGACAAAAGAACACTGAGGCTTTCTTT. Amino acid sequence: CNIERQKNTEAFF. The V gene is TRBV29-1, the J gene TRBJ1-1, with no clear D. The CDR3 contains 13 residues. Germline-derived CDR1 and CDR2 are SQVTM and ANQGSEA.